This T cell receptor (beta chain) originates from a study of regulatory T cells in long-lasting Graves disease. Concerning this clonotype: No conserved phenylalanine or tryptophan is present at the end of the CDR3, so a read error is the likely explanation.

Sequencing libraries for TCR beta were prepared with iRepertoire HTBI primers and Arm-PCR of CDR3 regions. TCRdb ran MiXCR on the multiplex PCR reads and lists one entry per CDR3 protein. The sample shows roughly 500,000 distinct CDR3 sequences, about 13% of them seen only once. Regarding time point: newly diagnosed GD, antithyroid drugs for less than 3 months. Generation of the TCR library employed RNA extracted from PBMCs. The V gene's germline CDR1 is LNHDA and CDR2 SQIVND (reference sequence). V dropped 4 bases and J dropped 4 bases, with 17 bases sitting between them. This CDR3 spans 16 amino acids. These data were likewise used in another study, on T cells in Graves' hyperthyroidism and ophthalmopathy. Turning to that study: Graves' hyperthyroidism without ophthalmopathy progression within 18 months was termed stable. Model predictions of ophthalmopathy came a median around 6.5 months before onset.

This material consisted of peripheral blood mononuclear cells (PBMCs), taken at new diagnosis, from a patient treated with antithyroid drugs. This sequence originates from a man aged 25-45 years with Graves disease. The chain links TRBV19 to TRBJ1-5; D perhaps matches TRBD1 (5 bases). The CDR3 spells CASSTTGVNGNQPQHL. DNA of the CDR3: TGTGCCAGTAGTACAACAGGAGTGAACGGGAATCAGCCCCAGCATCTT.